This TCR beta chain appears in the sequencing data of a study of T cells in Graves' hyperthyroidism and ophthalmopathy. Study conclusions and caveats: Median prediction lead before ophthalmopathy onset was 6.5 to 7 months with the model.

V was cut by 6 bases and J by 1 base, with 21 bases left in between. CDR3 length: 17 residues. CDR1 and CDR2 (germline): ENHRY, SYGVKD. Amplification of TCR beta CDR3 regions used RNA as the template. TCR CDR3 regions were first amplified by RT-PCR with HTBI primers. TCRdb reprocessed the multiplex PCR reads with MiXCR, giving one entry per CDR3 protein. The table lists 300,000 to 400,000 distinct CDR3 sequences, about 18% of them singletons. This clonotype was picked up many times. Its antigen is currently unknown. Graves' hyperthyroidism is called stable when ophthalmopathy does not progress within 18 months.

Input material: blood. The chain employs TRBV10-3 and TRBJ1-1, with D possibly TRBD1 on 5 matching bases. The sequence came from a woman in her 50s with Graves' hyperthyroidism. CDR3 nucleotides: TGTGCCATCAGCGAGGGGCAGGTAGTTTCCAGGAACACTGAAGCTTTCTTT. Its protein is CAISEGQVVSRNTEAFF.